The next 16 T cell receptor beta chains were all read from a single sample in a study of Graves' ophthalmopathy and Graves' hyperthyroidism. RNA transcripts yielded amplified TCR beta CDR3 regions. First-round RT-PCR employed HTBI primers, with a second-round multiplex PCR after it. TCRdb reprocessed the multiplex PCR reads via MiXCR and lists one record per CDR3 protein. The table records over 500,000 distinct CDR3 sequences, 22% of them present only once. The sequencing input was peripheral blood. All receptors come from a woman aged 18-35 years with stable Graves' hyperthyroidism. Some clones in this sample may be carry-over from other donors' samples.

This clonotype has a count of ten or more. V gene TRBV19 combines with J gene TRBJ1-1; D is uncertain. The CDR3 sequence is 18 residues long. V lost 7 bases and J lost 0, with 24 bases in between. In germline, CDR1 is LNHDA, CDR2 SQIVND (reference sequence). The CDR3 loop is CASTTTDGVRRLNTEAFF. The DNA of the CDR3 is TGTGCCAGTACCACCACCGATGGGGTGCGGCGGTTGAACACTGAAGCTTTCTTT.

This clonotype was recorded at least ten times. The chain links TRBV5-1 to TRBJ2-7; perhaps TRBD2 as D (7 bases). Trimming shortened V by 0 bases and J by 4 bases, and 11 bases separated the two germline ends. CDR1 SGHRS and CDR2 YFSETQ come from the germline V gene. The CDR3 totals 14 residues. The CDR3 is CASSLGGGQYEQYF. The DNA of the CDR3 is TGCGCCAGCAGCTTGGGGGGGGGCCAGTACGAGCAGTACTTC.

This clonotype was counted many times. The genes are TRBV2 and TRBJ2-4; TRBD1 agrees at 7 bases. In germline, CDR1 is SNHLY, CDR2 FYNNEI. Trimming cost V 9 bases and J 3 bases; bases outside gene matches: 8. This CDR3 has 14 residues. CDR3 protein: CASATGSGKNIQYF. DNA of the CDR3: TGTGCCAGTGCGACAGGGAGTGGCAAAAACATTCAGTACTTC.

This chain joins TRBV6-2 or TRBV6-3 and TRBJ1-1; 10 bases fit TRBD1. Germline CDR1 is MNHEY and CDR2 is SVGEGT. V lost 8 bases, J lost 5 bases, and 5 bases stayed unmatched. This CDR3 is built from 13 residues. CDR3 region: CASLSGQGTEAFF. Here the CDR3 DNA reads TGTGCCAGCTTGTCGGGACAGGGGACTGAAGCTTTCTTT.

This clonotype was counted a few times. The rearrangement links TRBV7-8 to TRBJ2-1, with D possibly matching TRBD2 (6 bases). Between the trimmed V and J ends, which lost 1 base and 9 bases, there was a span of 13 bases. The CDR3 loop spans 14 amino acids. Germline values: CDR1 SGHVS, CDR2 FQNEAQ. In nucleotides, the CDR3 is TGTGCCAGCAGCTTAGAAGAGCTAGCGAGTGAGCAGTTCTTC. It encodes CASSLEELASEQFF.

This chain uses TRBV20-1 with TRBJ2-5; D gene unclear. Germline CDR1 is DFQATT and CDR2 is SNEGSKA (reference sequence). CDR3 length: 14 residues. V was pared by 0 bases and J by 5 bases, with 13 bases between. The CDR3 region has the DNA TGCAGTGCTAGAGATCCTTTCGGGTCGGAGACCCAGTACTTC. It is translated as CSARDPFGSETQYF.

This clonotype has at least ten counts. The V call is TRBV30, the J call TRBJ1-2; 9 positions agree with TRBD1. V gave up 0 bases and J gave up 4 bases; unmatched junction bases: 6. CDR1 is GTSNPN and CDR2 is SVGIG in the germline V gene (reference sequence). The CDR3 sequence is 15 residues long. CDR3 amino acids: CAWSVRDREGYGYTF. For the CDR3, the DNA is TGTGCCTGGAGTGTGCGGGACAGGGAAGGCTATGGCTACACCTTC.

This clonotype was observed many times. A much larger clone lies a single base off, so this may be a read error. The genes are TRBV12-3 or TRBV12-4 and TRBJ1-6, with D maybe TRBD1 (5 bases). Trimming left V 6 bases short and J 7 bases short, with 13 bases between. The CDR3 is made up of 14 amino acids. The DNA for the CDR3 is TGTGCCAGCAGCCCGGGACGGGGGAATTCACCCCTCCACTTT. Its translation: CASSPGRGNSPLHF.

This clonotype turned up a few times. Its ends do not fully match the called genes, so a read error is possible. The CDR3 sequence: CARGTGAGTEASF. The CDR3 DNA sequence: TGTGCCAGGGGGACAGGGGCGGGCACTGAAGCTTCCTTT. The chain uses TRBV6-1 and TRBJ1-1; 10 bases align to TRBD1. The germline gives CDR1 MNHNS, CDR2 SASEGT. The CDR3 length is 13 residues.

Many counts were recorded for this clonotype. The chain employs TRBV28 and TRBJ2-6, with a tentative D call TRBD1 (6 bases). CDR1 and CDR2 from the germline V gene are MDHEN and SYDVKM. Trimming stripped 7 bases from V and 4 bases from J, with 11 bases between. The CDR3 is made up of 14 amino acids. The CDR3 DNA is TGTGCCAGCATGGGGGCCTCCGGGGCCAACGTCCTGACTTTC. The encoded protein is CASMGASGANVLTF.

This clonotype was seen many times. The chain uses TRBV7-2 and TRBJ1-2; D gene uncertain. Germline assignment: CDR1 SGHTA and CDR2 FQGNSA. V lost 0 bases to trimming and J lost 6 bases, with 11 bases between them. The length of the CDR3 is 14 residues. CDR3 sequence reads: CASSLAYQAHGYTF. In DNA form, the CDR3 reads TGTGCCAGCAGCTTAGCTTACCAGGCACATGGCTACACCTTC.

This clonotype showed up many times. The chain links TRBV7-2 to TRBJ1-2, with no clear D. The CDR3 loop spans 13 amino acids. Trimming shortened V by 5 bases and J by 1 base, and 8 bases separated the two germline ends. The germline gives CDR1 SGHTA, CDR2 FQGNSA. For the CDR3, the DNA is TGTGCCAGCAGCCCGATGATTAACTATGGCTACACCTTC. This sequence encodes CASSPMINYGYTF.

This clonotype was observed a handful of times. The chain carries TRBV28 and TRBJ2-7; 7 nucleotides agree with TRBD1. CDR3 length: 15 amino acids. V was clipped by 6 bases and J by 0 bases; unmatched bases: 8. CDR1 is MDHEN, CDR2 SYDVKM, per germline. The CDR3 protein is CASRHGQASSYEQYF. The CDR3 nucleotides are TGTGCCAGCAGACACGGACAGGCCAGCTCCTACGAGCAGTACTTC.

V is TRBV6-2 or TRBV6-3 and J is TRBJ2-4, with D perhaps TRBD2 (6 bases). V lost 5 bases, J lost 15 bases, and 17 bases lay in between. Germline CDR1 MNHEY, CDR2 SVGEGT. This CDR3 region has 12 residues. DNA for the CDR3: TGTGCCAGCAGTCCCCAGGGACTGATCCCGTACTTC. Translating it yields CASSPQGLIPYF.

This clonotype appeared once. The rearrangement uses TRBV6-5 and TRBJ1-1, with D uncertain. Trimming took 0 bases from V and 1 from J, leaving 12 bases between them. Germline values: CDR1 MNHEY, CDR2 SVGAGI. This CDR3 comprises 16 residues. CDR3 DNA: TGTGCCAGCAGTTACTCGAGAGTAGCCGGGAACACTGAAGCTTTCTTT. Amino acid sequence: CASSYSRVAGNTEAFF.

Worth noting for this clonotype: One end of the junction fails to match germline, which may point to a read error. The rearrangement joins TRBV7-8 to TRBJ2-5; TRBD2 matches at 12 bases. The germline CDR1 and CDR2 sequences are SGHVS and FQNEAQ. The CDR3 contains 16 residues. CDR3 nucleotide sequence: TGTGCCAGCAGCCGCTCTAGCGGGGGGGCCTTTGAGACCAAGTACTTC. Encoded protein: CASSRSSGGAFETKYF.